The T cell receptor beta chain under discussion was sequenced for a study of T cell responses to AZD1222 COVID-19 vaccine (dated by TCRdb to the early 2020s). Context from the whole study: AZD1222 recipients given second doses at about 4 weeks or at about 12 weeks were pooled, since spike-specific TCR depth and breadth were not found to differ between the two schedules. A total of over 230 trial participants underwent TCR sequencing, of whom approximately 210 received two doses of AZD1222 and some 25 received two doses of the MenACWY control vaccine. Enrollment into the trials was organized by age into subgroups of 18-55, 56-69 and 70-plus years, and those subgroups contained roughly 140, 27 and 60 TCR-sequenced participants, respectively. Here is what the overall study found, with its caveats: Only five or six AZD1222 recipients were SARS-CoV-2 seropositive at baseline, limiting conclusions about previously exposed vaccinees. After two AZD1222 doses, both the breadth and the depth of spike-specific TCRs were significantly higher than at day 0 and than in MenACWY recipients. The 56-69-year group was small, and its depth increase did not reach significance, likely because of low power. CD4 TCRs associated with the vaccine covered the entire spike protein, and the dominant responses were in regions 160-218 and 743-854. Participants were mostly white British and included more females than males, and it was suggested by the authors that clonal diversity may have been underestimated. Reportedly, almost half of the unique spike-specific TCRs recognized epitopes lying outside the regions that are mutated in the B.1.351 and B.1.1.7 variants. Because no day 14 peak-response samples were available, the repertoires could be characterized only after the peak T cell response.

The CDR3 regions of human TCRbeta chains were subjected to immunosequencing. The original pipeline was this. Repertoire TCRs were matched against a reference library of SARS-CoV-2-specific TCRs generated with the MIRA antigen-specificity platform. Breadth was defined as the fraction of unique TCRs that were SARS-CoV-2-associated, and depth was defined as the fraction of total T cells that were SARS-CoV-2-associated. Using the MIRA data, each spike-specific TCR was mapped to the spike region that the TCR reacts to and placed in a CD4 or CD8 class. Log10-transformed breadth and depth values were compared by one-way ANOVA with Sidak's multiple comparisons tests. TCRdb carries this immuneACCESS record with in-frame sequences only. Its versions omit some clonotypes, under half of them owing to an unresolved V gene in the studies checked, with the rest unexplained. Clonal size and the V and J genes are those of that table, whereas D and trimming came from the DNA. This sample holds 130,000 to 150,000 clones; about 92% were observed only once. 1.5% to 2% of the sample is taken by the ten largest.

In the paper's terms, the time point label means: baseline before first vaccination. The vaccinee samples were drawn from two UK trials, COV001 and COV002, one of which was a single-blind randomized controlled phase 2/3 trial testing AZD1222 (ChAdOx1 nCoV-19) in healthy adults. For TCRbeta chain sequencing, PBMC samples from trial participants were taken at day 0 and at day 28 after the second dose. Spanning cysteine to phenylalanine, the CDR3 consists of 13 amino acids. CDR3 DNA is the only sequence kept; it has 39 bases, read in frame from the first base. Via the germline V gene, CDR1 is ENHRY and CDR2 SYGVKD. V trim: 6 bases; J trim: 6 bases; unmatched bases: 2. For this clone: Its antigen is not yet known. Nothing much larger sits one base from this clone, and base qualities are not available.

The receptor chain draws on TRBV10-3 and TRBJ2-1; 10 junctional bases match TRBD1. This clonotype originated in an adult in good health. The sequencing here drew on peripheral blood, taken on day 0 of AZD1222 vaccination. The nucleotide sequence reads TGTGCCATCAGGGACAGGGGGGGCAATGAGCAGTTCTTC. This sequence encodes CAIRDRGGNEQFF.